This T cell receptor beta chain stems from a study of blood T cell repertoires in COVID-19 (dated by TCRdb to the early 2020s). Concerning the study at large: The collaborator samples originated in the United States, Italy and Spain and spanned the acute and convalescent phases of COVID-19. The dataset comprised deeply sampled blood TCRbeta repertoires from subjects exposed to, actively infected with, or recovered from COVID-19. The samples were drawn from the first 160 participants of the ongoing ImmuneRACE study and from roughly 1,300 subjects provided by 6 global collaborators. The prospective study material was composed of cDNA or gDNA derived from T cells, B-cell-depleted T cells, or PBMCs. Where available, HLA class I and class II types were taken from metadata supplied by the sample provider and were not determined by assay-based typing. Sample metadata almost always included a de-identified subject ID, COVID-19 status, age in years and sex. The repertoires were released in a freely available public database intended as a resource for research on the immune response to SARS-CoV-2. Beyond this particular receptor, the publication reports: Clinical and demographic metadata were provided uncurated, with the amount varying by source and participant.

From a lookup of the germline V gene, CDR1 and CDR2 are MGHRA and YSYEKL. The CDR3 measures 16 amino acids from cysteine to phenylalanine. The DNA shown is the 48-base CDR3, in frame from base 1. The germline V and J ends show losses of 2 bases and 4 bases respectively, and no gene match explains 7 bases of the junction. TCRbeta CDR3 regions were amplified from genomic DNA by means of the immunoSEQ Assay, a bias-controlled multiplex PCR. Regarding the original processing steps: The number of nucleated cells in each sample was estimated by amplification of reference gene primers within the assay. To quantify the absolute abundance of each unique TCRbeta CDR3 rearrangement, sequence reads were collapsed and filtered. For each sample, productive Simpson clonality was calculated as the square root of Simpson's diversity index over productive rearrangements. Drawn from immuneACCESS, this table holds only the in-frame rearrangements with V and J called that TCRdb kept. Clones are partly lost; checked studies trace under half to an unresolved V gene and leave the rest unexplained. From that table come the V and J calls and clone size; the DNA was used to work out D and trimming. Across this sample there are some 150,000 clones, with approximately 86% seen only once. The biggest ten clones account for more than 5% of the sample.

Collaborating institutions collected whole blood in K2EDTA tubes following their own protocols. For TCRbeta analysis, collaborators shipped samples as frozen whole blood, isolated PBMCs, or DNA extracted from either of those sample types. On this clone itself: Its target antigen remains unknown. No qualities accompany the bases; no much larger clone lies one base away.

Sequencing was performed on peripheral blood. This receptor was obtained from a human donor in a cohort sampled during active COVID-19. This chain is built from TRBV4-1 and TRBJ1-4; 7 nucleotides in the junction match TRBD1. The CDR3 corresponds to CASSQPTGVVNEKLFF. The nucleotide sequence reads TGCGCCAGCAGCCAACCCACAGGGGTAGTTAATGAAAAACTGTTTTTT.